This TCR beta chain was recovered during a study of T cell repertoires in cytomegalovirus infection. At the level of the study: It can be stated that public TCR beta signatures indicated CMV infection as well as a matching HLA type.

Worth noting for this clonotype: Its antigen is unidentified.

TCRdb ran MiXCR on the reads and lists one entry per CDR3 protein. The repertoire has some 700,000 distinct CDR3 sequences, roughly 36% of them found once; the top ten carry about 18%. In germline, CDR1 is MNHEY, CDR2 SVGEGT. The CDR3 extends over 13 amino acids. V lost 8 bases and J 7 bases, leaving 12 bases between the germline ends. Sequences were derived from cultured PBMCs, sampled from culture after CMV antigen stimulation. The rearrangement links TRBV6-2 or TRBV6-3 to TRBJ1-6; D gene unclear. This TCR derives from a human donor in good health (CMV status not recorded). Some clones in this sample may be carry-over from other donors' samples. CDR3 bases: TGTGCCAGCGCTACAACAACAAATTCACCCCTCCACTTT. It specifies CASATTTNSPLHF.